Listed here is a single T cell receptor beta chain. Per the original data handling: The assay estimated nucleated cells by amplifying reference gene primers. The protocol was immunoSEQ multiplex PCR, while the TCRdb copy is restricted to in-frame clones and leaves out a portion. D and trimming come from the DNA, and the V and J calls and clone size come from that table. The data contain roughly 440,000 clones, about nine tenths of them singletons. The Seattle patients joined while their infection was active and were tracked longitudinally afterward. This entry comes from a study of blood T cell repertoires in COVID-19. There are 19 residues in the CDR3. J gave up 2 bases and V 6 bases, and 19 bases lay outside the gene matches. The germline CDR1 and CDR2 sequences are SGHRS and YFSETQ.

The origin of this receptor is a woman aged 45-65 years with COVID-19, enrolled during active disease. Sample: peripheral blood. The rearrangement links TRBV5-1 to TRBJ1-3, with 8 positions matching TRBD1. This chain's CDR3 is CASILGGQVRGLPGNTIYF. The DNA for the CDR3 is TGCGCCAGCATTTTAGGGGGACAGGTGAGGGGATTACCTGGAAACACCATATATTTT. The full variable domain, with the rest looked up from reference TRBV5-1 and TRBJ1-3, is KAGVTQTPRYLIKTRGQQVTLSCSPISGHRSVSWYQQTPGQGLQFLFEYFSETQRNKGNFPGRFSGRQFSNSRSEMNVSTLELGDSALYLCASILGGQVRGLPGNTIYFGEGSWLTVV.